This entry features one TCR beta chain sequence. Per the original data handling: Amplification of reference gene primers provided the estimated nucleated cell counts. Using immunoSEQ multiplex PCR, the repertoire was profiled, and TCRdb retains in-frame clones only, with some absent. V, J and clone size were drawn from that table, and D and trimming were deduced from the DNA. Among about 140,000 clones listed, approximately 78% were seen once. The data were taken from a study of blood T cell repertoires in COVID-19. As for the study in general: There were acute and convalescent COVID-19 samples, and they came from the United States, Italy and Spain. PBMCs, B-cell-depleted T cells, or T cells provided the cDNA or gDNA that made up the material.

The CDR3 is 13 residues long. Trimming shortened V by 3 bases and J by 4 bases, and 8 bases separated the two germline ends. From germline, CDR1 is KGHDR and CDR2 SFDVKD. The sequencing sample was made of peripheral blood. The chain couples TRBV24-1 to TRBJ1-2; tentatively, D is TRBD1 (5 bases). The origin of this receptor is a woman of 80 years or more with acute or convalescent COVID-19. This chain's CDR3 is CATSDRGTYGYTF. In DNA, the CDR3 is TGTGCCACCAGTGATCGCGGGACCTATGGCTACACCTTC.